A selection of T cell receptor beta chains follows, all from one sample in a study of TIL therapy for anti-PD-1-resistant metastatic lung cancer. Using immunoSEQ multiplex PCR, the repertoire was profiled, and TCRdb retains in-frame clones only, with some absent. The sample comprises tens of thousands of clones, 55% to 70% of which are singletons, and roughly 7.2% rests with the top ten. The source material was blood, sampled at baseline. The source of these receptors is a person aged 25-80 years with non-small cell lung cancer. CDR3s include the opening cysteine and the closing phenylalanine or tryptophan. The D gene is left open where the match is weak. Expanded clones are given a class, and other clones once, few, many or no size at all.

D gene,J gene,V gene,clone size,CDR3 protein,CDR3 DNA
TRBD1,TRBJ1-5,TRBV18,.,CASSLTGEDQPQHF,TGTGCCAGCTCGTTGACAGGGGAGGATCAGCCCCAGCATTTT
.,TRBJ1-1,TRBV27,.,CASSLQISTGAFF,TGTGCCAGCAGTCTACAGATTTCGACAGGAGCTTTCTTT
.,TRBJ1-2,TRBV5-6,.,CASSFDSGPGGF,TGTGCCAGCAGCTTTGATTCGGGACCTGGCGGCTTC
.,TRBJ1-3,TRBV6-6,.,CASSISLAGNTIYF,TGTGCCAGCAGCATCAGCCTGGCTGGAAACACCATATATTTT
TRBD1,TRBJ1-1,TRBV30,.,CATTAGTAFEAFF,TGTGCCACGACCGCCGGGACAGCATTTGAAGCTTTCTTT
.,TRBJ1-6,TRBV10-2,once,CASSVEVGWGNSPLHF,TGCGCCAGCAGTGTGGAGGTCGGATGGGGTAATTCACCCCTCCACTTT
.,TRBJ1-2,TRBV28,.,CASSLFRAAYGYTF,TGTGCCAGCAGTTTATTCAGGGCGGCCTATGGCTACACCTTC
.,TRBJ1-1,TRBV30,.,CAWTRTVLNTEAFF,TGTGCCTGGACCCGGACAGTCCTGAACACTGAAGCTTTCTTT
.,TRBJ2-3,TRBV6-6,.,CASSYRWPDTQYF,TGTGCCAGCAGTTACCGGTGGCCAGATACGCAGTATTTT
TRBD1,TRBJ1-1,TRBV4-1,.,CASSQGLLGQGARVRNTEAFF,TGCGCCAGCAGCCAAGGGCTCTTAGGACAGGGGGCAAGGGTGCGGAACACTGAAGCTTTCTTT
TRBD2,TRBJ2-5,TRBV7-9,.,CASSLAGGYQETQYF,TGTGCCAGCAGCTTAGCCGGGGGGTACCAAGAGACCCAGTACTTC
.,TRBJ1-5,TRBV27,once,CARSGFPSNQPQHF,TGTGCCAGGAGCGGGTTCCCCTCCAATCAGCCCCAGCATTTT
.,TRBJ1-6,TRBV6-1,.,CASTLAGGQSPLHF,TGTGCCAGCACACTCGCCGGCGGTCAATCACCCCTCCACTTT
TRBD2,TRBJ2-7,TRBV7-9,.,CASSSLTSGTYEQYF,TGTGCCAGCAGCTCCCTGACTAGCGGGACCTACGAGCAGTACTTC
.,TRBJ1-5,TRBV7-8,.,CASSYTSDQPQHF,TGTGCCAGCAGCTATACGTCGGATCAGCCCCAGCATTTT
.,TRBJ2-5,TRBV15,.,CATRAAGEETQYF,TGTGCCACCCGCGCGGCCGGGGAAGAGACCCAGTACTTC
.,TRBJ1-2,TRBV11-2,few,CASSSPGARSYGYTF,TGTGCCAGCAGCTCCCCAGGAGCCAGAAGCTATGGCTACACCTTC
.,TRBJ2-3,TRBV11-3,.,CASSLVGAVVTDTQYF,TGTGCCAGCAGCTTAGTAGGCGCCGTAGTTACAGATACGCAGTATTTT
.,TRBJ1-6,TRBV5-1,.,CASSSARDVGSPLHF,TGCGCCAGCAGCTCCGCTCGGGACGTCGGTTCACCCCTCCACTTT
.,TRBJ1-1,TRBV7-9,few,CASSLEGRGTEAFF,TGTGCCAGCAGCTTAGAGGGGCGCGGTACTGAAGCTTTCTTT
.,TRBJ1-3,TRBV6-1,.,CASSEARGGPGNTIYF,TGTGCCAGCAGTGAAGCGCGGGGGGGGCCTGGAAACACCATATATTTT
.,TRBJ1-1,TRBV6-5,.,CASSLRLNTEAFF,TGTGCCAGCAGTCTTAGACTGAACACTGAAGCTTTCTTT
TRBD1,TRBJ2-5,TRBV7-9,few,CASSRPGQGAGETQYF,TGTGCCAGCAGCCGTCCCGGACAGGGGGCCGGTGAGACCCAGTACTTC
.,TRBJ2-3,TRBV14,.,CASSQVGTSTDTQYF,TGTGCCAGCAGCCAAGTTGGGACTAGCACAGATACGCAGTATTTT
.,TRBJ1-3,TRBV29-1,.,CSAQRDLGNTIYF,TGCAGCGCCCAAAGGGACCTTGGAAACACCATATATTTT
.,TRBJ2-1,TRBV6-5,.,CASSLDSYHNEQFF,TGTGCCAGCAGTTTGGACAGCTACCACAATGAGCAGTTCTTC
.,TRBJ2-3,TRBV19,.,CASSMGIMEGLGDTQYF,TGTGCCAGTAGTATGGGTATCATGGAGGGCCTGGGAGATACGCAGTATTTT
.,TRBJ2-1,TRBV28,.,CASSSPSTYNEQFF,TGTGCCAGCTCTAGCCCCAGCACCTACAATGAGCAGTTCTTC